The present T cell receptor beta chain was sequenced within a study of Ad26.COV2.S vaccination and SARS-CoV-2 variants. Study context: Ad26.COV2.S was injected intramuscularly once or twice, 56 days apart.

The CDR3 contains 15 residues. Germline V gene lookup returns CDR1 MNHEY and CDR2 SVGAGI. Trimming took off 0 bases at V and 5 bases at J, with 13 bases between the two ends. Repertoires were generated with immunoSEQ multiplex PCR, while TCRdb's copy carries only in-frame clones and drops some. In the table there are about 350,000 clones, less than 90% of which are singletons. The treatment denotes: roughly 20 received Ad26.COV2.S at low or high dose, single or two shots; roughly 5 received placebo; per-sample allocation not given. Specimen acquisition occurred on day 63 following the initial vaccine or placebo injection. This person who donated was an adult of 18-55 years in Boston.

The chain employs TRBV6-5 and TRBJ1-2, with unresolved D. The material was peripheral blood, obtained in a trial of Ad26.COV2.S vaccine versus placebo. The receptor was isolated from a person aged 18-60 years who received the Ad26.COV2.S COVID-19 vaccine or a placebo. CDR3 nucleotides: TGTGCCAGCAGTTACTCGAAACACGGAGAATATGGCTACACCTTC. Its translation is CASSYSKHGEYGYTF.